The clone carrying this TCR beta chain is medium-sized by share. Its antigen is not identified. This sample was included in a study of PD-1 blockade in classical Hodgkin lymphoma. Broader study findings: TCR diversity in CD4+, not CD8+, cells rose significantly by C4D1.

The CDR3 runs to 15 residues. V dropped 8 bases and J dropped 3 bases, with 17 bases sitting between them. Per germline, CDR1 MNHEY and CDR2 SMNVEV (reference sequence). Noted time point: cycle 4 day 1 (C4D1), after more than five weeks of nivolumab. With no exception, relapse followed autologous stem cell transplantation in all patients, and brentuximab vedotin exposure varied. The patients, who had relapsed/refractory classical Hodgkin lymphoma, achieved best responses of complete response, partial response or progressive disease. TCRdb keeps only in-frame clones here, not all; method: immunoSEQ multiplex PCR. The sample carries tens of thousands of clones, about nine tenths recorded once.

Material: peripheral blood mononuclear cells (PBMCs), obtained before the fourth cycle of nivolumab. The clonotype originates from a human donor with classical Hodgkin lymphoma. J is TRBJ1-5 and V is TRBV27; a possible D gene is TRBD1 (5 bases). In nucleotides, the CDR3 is TGTGCCAGCGCGGTCGGGGACGGCTTCAATCAGCCCCAGCATTTT. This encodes CASAVGDGFNQPQHF.